Listed below are T cell receptor beta chains from one sample, sequenced in a study of shared clonotypes between healthy human individuals. Assay used: immunoSEQ multiplex PCR; TCRdb lists only in-frame clones, some missing. The sample consists of about 660,000 clones, under 80% of them appearing once. The sample taken for sequencing was memory CD4+ T cells sorted from blood. The receptor source for this set is a woman younger than 45 in good health. The CDR3 runs from the conserved cysteine through the conserved F or W. Each record gives: V gene, clone size, J gene, D gene, CDR3 DNA, CDR3 protein. A D gene is named only where the DNA matches it firmly. Clone size is shown for a subset of rows, as once, few, many or a class of expanded clone.

>TRBV19|-|TRBJ2-1|-
TGTGCCAGTAGACGGGGAAATGAGCAGTTCTTC
CASRRGNEQFF
>TRBV10-2|-|TRBJ2-2|-
TGCGCCAGCAGTGACGTCACCGGGGAGCTGTTTTTT
CASSDVTGELFF
>TRBV2|few|TRBJ1-6|-
TGTGCCAGCAGTGATTGGCTAACTAATTCACCCCTCCACTTT
CASSDWLTNSPLHF
>TRBV5-1|medium-sized|TRBJ2-7|-
TGCGCCAGCAGGGATAACTACGAGCAGTACTTC
CASRDNYEQYF
>TRBV5-1|-|TRBJ2-1|TRBD2
TGCGCCAGCGCCGTTAGCGGGGGCTACAATGAGCAGTTCTTC
CASAVSGGYNEQFF
>TRBV5-1|-|TRBJ2-5|-
TGCGCCAGCGGTATTATCGGTGAGACCCAGTACTTC
CASGIIGETQYF
>TRBV18|-|TRBJ1-2|-
TGTGCCAGCTCACCTGACAGCGACTATGGCTACACCTTC
CASSPDSDYGYTF
>TRBV5-1|-|TRBJ2-1|-
TGCGCCAGTGGGACCGGGACTTCTTACAATGAGCAGTTCTTC
CASGTGTSYNEQFF
>TRBV29-1|-|TRBJ2-5|TRBD1
TGCAGCGCGAGACAGGGGCAGGGGGAGACCCAGTACTTC
CSARQGQGETQYF
>TRBV6-1|-|TRBJ1-4|TRBD1
TGTGCCAGCAGTGTGGGACAGGGGGACGAAAAACTGTTTTTT
CASSVGQGDEKLFF
>TRBV5-8|-|TRBJ2-3|-
TGTGCCAGCAGCTTGGCCAAGACTACCGACACAGATACGCAGTATTTT
CASSLAKTTDTDTQYF
>TRBV18|-|TRBJ2-7|-
TGTGCCAGCTCACCAAGTCCTCCGGGTGTCCACGAGCAGTACTTC
CASSPSPPGVHEQYF
>TRBV7-2|-|TRBJ2-7|TRBD2
TGTGCCAGCAGCTTAGCTGGACTAGCGGGAACCTACGAGCAGTACTTC
CASSLAGLAGTYEQYF
>TRBV5-1|-|TRBJ1-1|-
TGCGCCAGCAGCTTATCTTTTTTTGGTAGGGGGACTGAAGCTTTCTTT
CASSLSFFGRGTEAFF
>TRBV9|-|TRBJ2-1|TRBD2
TGTGCCAGCAGCGTAGAGAACGGGAGGGTAAATGAGCAGTTCTTC
CASSVENGRVNEQFF
>TRBV2|-|TRBJ2-2|TRBD1
TGTGCCAGCAGGCAGGGACAGGGTGGAAGGGAGCTGTTTTTT
CASRQGQGGRELFF
>TRBV11-2|-|TRBJ2-4|TRBD2
TGTGCCAGCAGCCTAAACATACTAGCGGAAGTAGCCAAAAACATTCAGTACTTC
CASSLNILAEVAKNIQYF
>TRBV5-1|many|TRBJ2-7|TRBD1
TGCGCCAGCAGCCAGCCGACAGGGGGCAACGAGCAGTACTTC
CASSQPTGGNEQYF
>TRBV7-2|-|TRBJ1-1|-
TGTGCCAGCAGCTTGGGATACATCAACACTGAAGCTTTCTTT
CASSLGYINTEAFF
>TRBV5-1|-|TRBJ1-2|TRBD1
TGCGCCAGCAGCTTCGGGACAGATGGCTACACCTTC
CASSFGTDGYTF
>TRBV5-1|-|TRBJ2-7|TRBD2
TGCGCCAGCAGCTTGGGACTAGCGGGCTTCTACGAGCAGTACTTC
CASSLGLAGFYEQYF
>TRBV18|-|TRBJ2-1|TRBD1
TGTGCCAGCTCACCCCCAGGACAGGGCTACAATGAGCAGTTCTTC
CASSPPGQGYNEQFF
>TRBV7-7|-|TRBJ2-1|-
TGTGCCAGCAGCCGCGACAGTCACAATGAGCAGTTCTTC
CASSRDSHNEQFF
>TRBV28|-|TRBJ2-7|-
TGTGCCAGCAGCCCCTTCTCCTACGAGCAGTACTTC
CASSPFSYEQYF
>TRBV4-2|once|TRBJ2-7|TRBD2
TGTGCCAGCACCCCCCGCAGCGGGAGTTACGAGCAGTACTTC
CASTPRSGSYEQYF
>TRBV9|-|TRBJ1-3|-
TGTGCCAGCAGCGTAGGGGTAGAAGGAAACACCATATATTTT
CASSVGVEGNTIYF
>TRBV29-1|-|TRBJ2-1|-
TGCAGCGGTAGGCGAACAGACGCTGAGCAGTTCTTC
CSGRRTDAEQFF
>TRBV5-4|-|TRBJ2-3|-
TGTGCCAGCAGCATGGGAGGACACCACACAGATACGCAGTATTTT
CASSMGGHHTDTQYF
>TRBV7-9|-|TRBJ2-2|-
TGTGCCAGCAGCTTTTCGGGGAGCACCGGGGAGCTGTTTTTT
CASSFSGSTGELFF
>TRBV28|-|TRBJ2-1|-
TGTGCCAGCAGTTCAGCCGCCGGGACGAGGAGCTCCTACAATGAGCAGTTCTTC
CASSSAAGTRSSYNEQFF
>TRBV2|-|TRBJ1-5|-
TGTGCCAGCAGTCTGGACGGCCGGAATCAGCCCCAGCATTTT
CASSLDGRNQPQHF
>TRBV7-6|once|TRBJ2-5|-
TGTGCCAGCAGCTTTATCAGAGAGACCCAGTACTTC
CASSFIRETQYF
>TRBV28|-|TRBJ2-2|TRBD2
TGTGCCAGCAGTTTGTCCGGACTAGCCTACACCGGGGAGCTGTTTTTT
CASSLSGLAYTGELFF
>TRBV11-3|-|TRBJ2-1|TRBD1
TGTGCCAGCAGCCAGGGACAGGGCAATGAGCAGTTCTTC
CASSQGQGNEQFF
>TRBV7-9|-|TRBJ2-1|TRBD1
TGTGCCAGCAGCCCCACAGGGGCTCGCTACAATGAGCAGTTCTTC
CASSPTGARYNEQFF
>TRBV7-9|-|TRBJ2-4|-
TGTGCCAGCAGCTCGATACAGGGAGCCAAAAACATTCAGTACTTC
CASSSIQGAKNIQYF
>TRBV9|-|TRBJ2-7|-
TGTGCCAGCAGCCCCTGGGATCGGGGCTACGAGCAGTACTTC
CASSPWDRGYEQYF
>TRBV4-1|-|TRBJ2-2|TRBD2
TGCGCCAGCAGCCAACGGACTAGCGGGCTCGGCGGGGAGCTGTTTTTT
CASSQRTSGLGGELFF
>TRBV5-1|-|TRBJ1-2|-
TGCGCCAGCAGCGCGGGACACCTAAACTATGGCTACACCTTC
CASSAGHLNYGYTF
>TRBV7-2|many|TRBJ2-3|TRBD2
TGTGCCAGCGGGTCCGGTGGAGCGGGAGTGGCAGATACGCAGTATTTT
CASGSGGAGVADTQYF
>TRBV6-1|-|TRBJ2-1|-
TGTGCCAGCAGTGAATATGGCGTAGATGAGCAGTTCTTC
CASSEYGVDEQFF
>TRBV7-9|once|TRBJ1-5|-
TGTGCCAGCAGCGGACAGAATCAGCCCCAGCATTTT
CASSGQNQPQHF
>TRBV13|-|TRBJ1-1|TRBD1
TGTGCCAGCAGTTTTACCCGACAGGGGTCGGCTTTCTTT
CASSFTRQGSAFF